The 22 T cell receptor beta chains listed next were all sequenced from one sample in a study of CD8+ T cells in alopecia areata. cDNA prepared by RNA extraction and subsequent reverse transcription served as the template for sequencing. Measured with immunoSEQ multiplex PCR; TCRdb has only the in-frame clones, and not every one. The table includes a few hundred thousand clones, approximately 72% detected once. Treatment: oral pan-JAK inhibitor, 5-10 mg twice daily. Sequenced here: CD4+ T cells sorted from blood, sampled at week 44, from a patient treated with tofacitinib. The receptor set was obtained from a human donor with alopecia areata.

The V gene is TRBV7-2, the J gene TRBJ2-2, with 8 bases fitting TRBD1. V gave up 5 bases and J gave up 5 bases; unmatched junction bases: 7. Per the germline V gene, CDR1 is SGHTA and CDR2 is FQGNSA. This CDR3 region has 15 residues. In DNA, the CDR3 is TGTGCCAGCAGCCGGGACAGGAGGTATACCGGGGAGCTGTTTTTT. This sequence encodes CASSRDRRYTGELFF.

This clone has only one observation. The chain combines TRBV4-1 with TRBJ2-7; D is tentatively TRBD1 or TRBD2 (5 bases each). The CDR3 has 16 residues. Germline V CDR1 and CDR2: MGHRA, YSYEKL. Trimming shortened V by 2 bases and J by 2 bases, and 16 bases separated the two germline ends. In nucleotides, the CDR3 is TGCGCCAGCAGCCAATTCGCCGGGGCTAGCCCCTACGAGCAGTACTTC. It codes for CASSQFAGASPYEQYF.

Only a few counts were recorded for this clone. CDR3 region: CASSLIGPDTQYF. As DNA, the CDR3 is TGTGCCAGCAGCTTAATTGGTCCAGATACGCAGTATTTT. The chain has TRBV7-6 and TRBJ2-3; D remains ambiguous. The germline V gene encodes CDR1 SGHVS and CDR2 FNYEAQ. Deletions cut 2 bases from V and 4 bases from J, with 7 bases between. This CDR3 is 13 amino acids long.

The CDR3 region has the DNA TGCGCCAGCAGCCAGATGGGAGGAGGGAGGCACGAGCAGTACTTC. Translated: CASSQMGGGRHEQYF. The chain employs TRBV4-3 and TRBJ2-7, with D perhaps TRBD2 (6 bases). Germline lookup yields CDR1 LGHNA and CDR2 YSLEER. V dropped 3 bases and J dropped 5 bases, with 17 bases sitting between them. The CDR3 is made up of 15 amino acids.

The chain carries TRBV29-1 and TRBJ2-2; weak D call: TRBD2 (6 bases). The CDR3 covers 16 residues. The germline V gene has CDR1 SQVTM and CDR2 ANQGSEA. Trimming took off 1 base at V and 3 bases at J, with 15 bases between the two ends. For the CDR3, the DNA is TGCAGCGTTGAAGCAGGCCGGGAGCGGGACACCGGGGAGCTGTTTTTT. It specifies CSVEAGRERDTGELFF.

The table lists this clone with a count of one. The sample has other DNA sequences that encode this CDR3 too. V usage is TRBV29-1 and J usage is TRBJ1-1; D unclear. Trimming took 6 bases from V and 0 from J, leaving 11 bases between them. The CDR3 length is 13 residues. The germline CDR1 and CDR2 sequences are SQVTM and ANQGSEA. The CDR3 is CSVVGRMNTEAFF. The CDR3 DNA reads TGCAGCGTGGTGGGCCGAATGAACACTGAAGCTTTCTTT. The whole variable domain, filled in from reference TRBV29-1 and TRBJ1-1, reads SAVISQKPSRDICQRGTSLTIQCQVDSQVTMMFWYRQQPGQSLTLIATANQGSEATYESGFVIDKFPISRPNLTFSTLTVSNMSPEDSSIYLCSVVGRMNTEAFFGQGTRLTVV.

The chain links TRBV2 to TRBJ1-2; D is undetermined. Germline CDR1 SNHLY, CDR2 FYNNEI. The CDR3 contains 14 residues. V was pared by 6 bases and J by 8 bases, with 19 bases between. The CDR3 sequence is CASSPFYTRGGYTF. The CDR3 coding sequence is TGTGCCAGCAGCCCTTTTTACACTCGTGGCGGCTACACCTTC.

This clone was counted only a few times. The chain has TRBV2 and TRBJ1-5; no clear D gene. CDR3 length: 14 amino acids. The ends were cut back, 4 bases at V and 4 bases at J, with 11 bases in the middle. Germline V gene lookup returns CDR1 SNHLY and CDR2 FYNNEI. CDR3 in amino acids: CASSGTENNQPQHF. The DNA for the CDR3 is TGTGCCAGCAGTGGAACAGAGAATAATCAGCCCCAGCATTTT.

V is TRBV29-1 and J is TRBJ2-3; TRBD1 is a possible D gene (6 bases). Per germline, CDR1 SQVTM and CDR2 ANQGSEA. The V and J ends lost 4 bases and 0 bases respectively, with 11 bases between them. The CDR3 consists of 14 residues. CDR3 protein: CSVAGTSSTDTQYF. CDR3 nucleotide sequence: TGCAGCGTTGCCGGGACATCTAGCACAGATACGCAGTATTTT.

The J gene is TRBJ1-5, the V gene TRBV27; unclear D gene. This CDR3 has 13 residues. Trimming left V 2 bases short and J 6 bases short, with 8 bases between. Germline CDR1 reads MNHEY; CDR2 reads SMNVEV (reference sequence). CDR3 sequence reads: CASSLNSVQPQHF. The CDR3 nucleotides are TGTGCCAGCAGTTTAAATTCTGTTCAGCCCCAGCATTTT.

This clone has a single count. The CDR3 coding sequence is TGTGCCAGCAGTTCCTTCACAGATACGCAGTATTTT. It translates to CASSSFTDTQYF. V gene TRBV27 combines with J gene TRBJ2-3; D gene uncertain. Trimming pared 4 bases from V and 2 bases from J, leaving 4 bases between. Looked up from germline, CDR1 is MNHEY and CDR2 is SMNVEV (reference sequence). This CDR3 contains 12 residues.

J is TRBJ1-2 and V is TRBV29-1, with D uncertain. V was clipped by 6 bases and J by 3 bases, with 8 bases between them. CDR1 and CDR2 (germline): SQVTM, ANQGSEA. The CDR3 extends over 11 amino acids. CDR3 sequence: CSVTEYYGYTF. The CDR3 DNA reads as TGCAGCGTCACAGAATACTATGGCTACACCTTC.

J is TRBJ1-1 and V is TRBV27, with D hard to call. Germline V gene data show CDR1 as MNHEY and CDR2 as SMNVEV (reference sequence). This CDR3 comprises 13 residues. Deletions cut 6 bases from V and 2 bases from J, with 10 bases between. CDR3 bases: TGTGCCAGCAGCCTGGGGTCTAACACTGAAGCTTTCTTT. Translated: CASSLGSNTEAFF.

The chain uses TRBV30 and TRBJ1-5; D gene uncertain. Between the trimmed V and J ends, which lost 3 bases and 7 bases, there was a span of 16 bases. CDR1 is GTSNPN, CDR2 SVGIG, per germline (reference sequence). The CDR3 is 14 residues long. CDR3 protein: CAWSPLTLVQPQHF. The CDR3 DNA follows: TGTGCCTGGAGCCCGTTGACCTTGGTGCAGCCCCAGCATTTT.

V and J are TRBV5-1 and TRBJ2-3; 7 nucleotides line up with TRBD1. The CDR3 loop spans 14 amino acids. The V and J ends lost 7 bases and 2 bases, in that order; junction bases with no gene match: 7. CDR1 and CDR2 (germline): SGHRS, YFSETQ. This CDR3 is CASQGQFNTDTQYF. The CDR3 DNA reads TGCGCCAGCCAGGGACAGTTTAACACAGATACGCAGTATTTT.

The genes are TRBV6-5 and TRBJ1-1; D is perhaps TRBD1 (5 bases). V lost 0 bases, J lost 1 base, and 12 bases lay in between. Germline V lookup: CDR1 MNHEY, CDR2 SVGAGI. CDR3 length equals 16 residues. Written as DNA, the CDR3 is TGTGCCAGCAGTTACTCGAAGGGACCCCGGAACACTGAAGCTTTCTTT. Translating gives CASSYSKGPRNTEAFF.

This clone was seen only a few times. The rearrangement joins TRBV28 to TRBJ2-1, with D unclear. The CDR3 contains 11 residues. Germline values: CDR1 MDHEN, CDR2 SYDVKM. Trimming took off 7 bases at V and 9 bases at J, with 10 bases between the two ends. CDR3 residues: CASTTPSEQFF. The CDR3 DNA follows: TGTGCCAGCACCACGCCCAGTGAGCAGTTCTTC.

V gene TRBV29-1 combines with J gene TRBJ2-7; D remains ambiguous. CDR3 size: 13 residues. Trimming took off 4 bases at V and 1 base at J, with 11 bases between the two ends. From germline, CDR1 is SQVTM and CDR2 ANQGSEA. The CDR3 reads CSVVTYRSYEQYF. The CDR3 bases are TGCAGCGTTGTTACCTACAGATCCTACGAGCAGTACTTC.

This clone was seen a single time. The V call is TRBV7-2, the J call TRBJ1-6, with D unresolved. CDR3 length equals 14 residues. CDR1 and CDR2 (germline): SGHTA, FQGNSA. V was pared by 5 bases and J by 6 bases, with 11 bases between. The DNA for the CDR3 is TGTGCCAGCAGCCAGGTGGGGAGTAATTCACCCCTCCACTTT. Amino acid sequence: CASSQVGSNSPLHF.

The CDR3 DNA reads TGCGCCAGCAGCCAAATCAGAGGGGGGGACTATGGCTACACCTTC. Its protein product is CASSQIRGGDYGYTF. This chain uses TRBV4-3 with TRBJ1-2, with D tentatively TRBD1 (6 bases). Germline V gives CDR1 LGHNA, CDR2 YSLEER. V was clipped by 2 bases and J by 3 bases, with 13 bases between them. The CDR3 sequence is 15 residues long.

The CDR3 DNA sequence: TGTGCCTGGGCCCAGGGGTCAGAACAGTACTTC. Amino acid sequence: CAWAQGSEQYF. The chain carries TRBV30 and TRBJ2-7, with D possibly matching TRBD1 (6 bases). CDR3 length equals 11 residues. Looked up from germline, CDR1 is GTSNPN and CDR2 is SVGIG (reference sequence). The V and J ends lost 5 bases and 10 bases respectively, with 15 bases between them.

This clone has ten or more counts. Other DNA sequences in this specimen translate into the identical CDR3. This chain uses TRBV7-3 with TRBJ2-3, with a possible D match to TRBD2 (5 bases). The CDR3 loop spans 13 amino acids. Deletions cut 2 bases from V and 5 bases from J, with 8 bases between. Germline V gene sequence: CDR1 SGHTA, CDR2 FQGTGA. The CDR3: CASSLREGDTQYF. Written as DNA, the CDR3 is TGTGCCAGCAGCTTACGGGAAGGAGATACGCAGTATTTT.